The entry below describes one TCR beta chain. Its antigen is unknown. This entry is derived from a study of T cell repertoires in cytomegalovirus infection. TCRdb reanalysed the reads using MiXCR and keeps one entry per CDR3 protein. The table has roughly 69,000 distinct CDR3 sequences, 20% seen once. There are 14 residues in the CDR3. In germline, CDR1 is SEHNR, CDR2 FQNEAQ (reference sequence). Trimming took off 5 bases at V and 0 bases at J, with 11 bases between the two ends. The sequencing here drew on CD8+ T cells from cultured PBMCs, taken from culture after CMV antigen stimulation. The chain is built from TRBV7-9 and TRBJ2-7; D not certain. The TCR originated in a human donor in good health (CMV status not recorded). Some clones in this sample may be carry-over from other donors' samples. The DNA of the CDR3 is TGTGCCAGCAGCCGTCGGACGGGCTCCTACGAGCAGTACTTC. Amino acid sequence: CASSRRTGSYEQYF.